These T cell receptor beta chains were read from a single sample in a study of T cell changes during pregnancy in multiple sclerosis. The assay was immunoSEQ multiplex PCR, and TCRdb's table has in-frame clones only and misses some. The sample includes tens of thousands of clones, 91% of them seen just once. The sample here was peripheral blood, taken after pregnancy. Receptor source: a female donor in good health, enrolled as a control in a pregnancy study. CDR3s include the opening cysteine and the closing phenylalanine or tryptophan.

j_call v_call cdr3_aa
TRBJ2-1 TRBV7-9 CASSLLYEPERNEQFF
TRBJ2-5 TRBV5-1 CASRDGEETQYF
TRBJ1-1 TRBV4-3 CASSQDLEGPMNTEAFF
TRBJ2-5 TRBV20-1 CSARGAETQYF
TRBJ2-7 TRBV7-8 CASSLPGGLSSYEQYF
TRBJ1-1 TRBV19 CATTPQGAHSEAFF
TRBJ2-7 TRBV5-1 CASSPDRGPYEQYF
TRBJ2-2 TRBV5-1 CASSLGANTGELFF
TRBJ1-2 TRBV28 CASEYRDLYGYTF
TRBJ2-2 TRBV9 CASSVSDSGGSNTGELFF
TRBJ1-5 TRBV2 CASSANSNQPQHF
TRBJ1-1 TRBV7-6 CASTPGGAGTEAFF
TRBJ2-5 TRBV9 CASSADPGTGETQYF
TRBJ1-5 TRBV7-9 CASSVTGQPQHF
TRBJ2-1 TRBV6-5 CASRQGYEQFF
TRBJ2-7 TRBV19 CASSIDLAYEQYF
TRBJ2-1 TRBV6-5 CASSSGELQFF
TRBJ2-1 TRBV28 CASEAQGYNEQFF
TRBJ1-5 TRBV19 CASSLPAQPQHF
TRBJ2-7 TRBV9 CASNRDIGPTYEQYF
TRBJ2-1 TRBV7-9 CASSLGTWSSYNEQFF
TRBJ2-1 TRBV7-3 CASSPSSGGHEQFF
TRBJ1-6 TRBV6-1 CASGQVNSPLHF
TRBJ2-5 TRBV10-3 CAISESNWGTGGLKTQYF
TRBJ1-1 TRBV5-1 CASSLGGGRTEAFF
TRBJ1-1 TRBV5-1 CASSLEDPRAEAFF
TRBJ2-3 TRBV7-2 CASGEGSGGARDTQYF
TRBJ2-3 TRBV7-3 CASSLIGQGTDTQYF
TRBJ1-1 TRBV6-6 CASSPGGQGGKSEAFF
TRBJ1-2 TRBV7-2 CASSLAIQAHYGYTF
TRBJ2-3 TRBV2 CASKNDRSTDTQYF
TRBJ2-2 TRBV2 CASTGGVGTGELFF
TRBJ2-3 TRBV5-4 CASSPWRGGYTDTQYF
TRBJ2-2 TRBV4-1 CASSQEPGQPFTGELFF
TRBJ2-3 TRBV4-2 CASSQDRGDTQYF
TRBJ1-1 TRBV4-3 CASSPQDSRAEAFF
TRBJ2-1 TRBV28 CASSFFRPPGTPYNEQFF
TRBJ1-1 TRBV7-9 CASSLREESTEAFF
TRBJ1-1 TRBV6-5 CASSYSTGKTSEAFF
TRBJ1-1 TRBV5-4 CASSFYGGEAFF
TRBJ2-7 TRBV7-2 CASSLQGPYEQYF